This T cell receptor (beta chain) was retrieved from a study of CD8+CD57+ T cells in acquired aplastic anemia. Study-level information: The DNA of sorted CD4+ and CD8+ cells averaged about 3 ug.

J gave up 2 bases and V 0 bases, and 2 bases lay outside the gene matches. There are 15 residues in the CDR3. Germline V CDR1 and CDR2: SGHRS, YFSETQ. Study-level results: Patients showed no significant difference from controls in CD8+ Simpson's diversity. The study identified about 30 CD8+ CDR3 sequences shared by patients and controls.

CDR3 and TCR beta VDJ profiling relied on genomic DNA as the template. Each CDR3 protein gets one entry after TCRdb re-called the reads with MiXCR. The sample shows some 82,000 distinct CDR3 sequences, 40% to 50% of them seen only once. This clonotype appeared many times. Its specificity is not known. V and J are TRBV5-1 and TRBJ2-3, with 8 nucleotides matching TRBD1. This receptor was identified in a human donor in good health, serving as a control. The sample taken for sequencing was sorted CD4+, CD8+, or CD8+CD57+ T cells (not recorded which) from PBMCs. The CDR3 region is CASSLVGQVTDTQYF. The CDR3 bases are TGCGCCAGCAGCTTGGTGGGACAGGTCACAGATACGCAGTATTTT.